Following are 19 T cell receptor beta chains from one sample sequenced in a study of T cell responses to AZD1222 COVID-19 vaccine. Sequencing was performed with immunoSEQ multiplex PCR; in TCRdb, only in-frame clones are kept and a portion is missing. The table records under 150,000 clones, roughly nine tenths of them present only once. The specimen comprised peripheral blood, sampled 28 days after the second AZD1222 dose. These receptors originate from an adult who received the AZD1222 COVID-19 vaccine.

In DNA form, the CDR3 reads TGCGCCAGCAGCTCTGGGGGCACAGGGGCTCGGGAGACCCAGTACTTC. This translates into CASSSGGTGARETQYF. The rearrangement uses TRBV5-1 and TRBJ2-5, with 7 bases lining up with TRBD1. V gave up 3 bases and J gave up 5 bases; unmatched junction bases: 13. The length of the CDR3 is 16 residues. Germline V gene data show CDR1 as SGHRS and CDR2 as YFSETQ.

The rearrangement joins TRBV3-1 (or the pseudogene TRBV3-2) to TRBJ1-1; D unresolved. The CDR3 is made up of 14 amino acids. CDR1 is LGHDT and CDR2 is YNNKEL in the germline V gene (reference sequence). Deletions cut 1 base from V and 2 bases from J, with 8 bases between. This CDR3 reads CASSQGKGNTEAFF. The CDR3 bases are TGTGCCAGCAGCCAAGGCAAGGGAAACACTGAAGCTTTCTTT.

The chain has TRBV30 and TRBJ2-1; 10 nucleotides match TRBD2. This CDR3 spans 16 amino acids. The V gene end was trimmed by 0 bases and the J gene end by 0 bases; junction bases not matched to a gene: 2. Germline CDR1 reads GTSNPN; CDR2 reads SVGIG (reference sequence). The CDR3 DNA sequence: TGTGCCTGGAGTGTTGCTAGCGGGGGCTCCTACAATGAGCAGTTCTTC. It yields the protein CAWSVASGGSYNEQFF. Full variable domain (remainder filled in from reference TRBV30 and TRBJ2-1): SQTIHQWPATLVQPVGSPLSLECTVEGTSNPNLYWYRQAAGRGLQLLFYSVGIGQISSEVPQNLSASRPQDRQFILSSKKLLLSDSGFYLCAWSVASGGSYNEQFFGPGTRLTVL.

V and J are TRBV7-8 and TRBJ2-5, with a weak D call TRBD1 (6 bases). Germline V gene lookup returns CDR1 SGHVS and CDR2 FQNEAQ. V lost 4 bases and J lost 4, with 19 bases in between. The CDR3 consists of 16 residues. CDR3 in DNA: TGTGCCAGCAGCTCTAAGCCAGGGGCGCCAATAGAGACCCAGTACTTC. Protein: CASSSKPGAPIETQYF.

The CDR3 nucleotides read TGTGCCAGCAGTCAAGTACCGAAAGAGACCCAGTACTTC. Its translation: CASSQVPKETQYF. V usage is TRBV11-1 and J usage is TRBJ2-5; D is undetermined. CDR1 and CDR2 from the germline V gene are SGHAT and FQDESV (reference sequence). The germline V and J ends were trimmed by 6 bases and 3 bases, with 11 bases remaining between them. The CDR3 runs 13 residues.

The chain employs TRBV7-9 and TRBJ2-3; D is possibly TRBD1 or TRBD2 (5 bases each). CDR1 SEHNR and CDR2 FQNEAQ come from the germline V gene (reference sequence). The CDR3 is made up of 14 amino acids. V was clipped by 1 base and J by 6 bases, with 11 bases between them. The CDR3 nucleotides read TGTGCCAGCAGCTTAGGACAGCGGATCGATACGCAGTATTTT. Translating it yields CASSLGQRIDTQYF.

The chain has TRBV6-5 and TRBJ1-1; 7 bases map to TRBD1. This CDR3 spans 15 amino acids. Germline V gene lookup returns CDR1 MNHEY and CDR2 SVGAGI. V dropped 3 bases and J dropped 2; count of bases not matched to a gene: 6. The CDR3 DNA reads as TGTGCCAGCAGTTATTCGGGACAGTCTAACACTGAAGCTTTCTTT. This gives the protein CASSYSGQSNTEAFF.

This chain uses TRBV25-1 with TRBJ1-5; D perhaps matches TRBD1 (5 bases). The CDR3 extends over 15 amino acids. Per germline, CDR1 MGHDK and CDR2 SYGVNS. V lost 2 bases to trimming and J lost 2 bases, with 10 bases between them. CDR3 coding DNA: TGTGCCAGCAGTGAAATTGCCAGGGGCAATCAGCCCCAGCATTTT. Its protein product is CASSEIARGNQPQHF.

Remarks on this clone: The sample carries other DNA sequences with the same CDR3. The rearrangement links TRBV6-6 to TRBJ1-1, with TRBD1 matching 8 bases. V shed 3 bases, J shed 5 bases, and the junction held 5 bases outside the gene matches. There are 14 residues in the CDR3. Germline CDR1 and CDR2: MNHNY and SVGAGI (reference sequence). CDR3 sequence: CASSYDRGGTEAFF. CDR3 in DNA: TGTGCCAGCAGTTATGACAGGGGAGGGACTGAAGCTTTCTTT.

V usage is TRBV27 and J usage is TRBJ1-4; 7 bases agree with TRBD1. The V segment lost 6 bases and the J segment 0 bases; nucleotides outside the gene matches: 10. The V gene's germline CDR1 is MNHEY and CDR2 SMNVEV (reference sequence). CDR3 length: 17 amino acids. The CDR3 is CASRNNRDRATNEKLFF. In nucleotides, the CDR3 is TGTGCCAGCAGAAATAACCGGGACAGAGCAACTAATGAAAAACTGTTTTTT.

This clone was seen more than once but under ten times. The chain employs TRBV5-4 and TRBJ2-3, with a tentative D call TRBD2 (7 bases). The CDR3 sequence is 15 residues long. Germline assignment: CDR1 SGHNT and CDR2 YYREEE (reference sequence). The V and J ends lost 4 bases and 5 bases respectively, with 17 bases between them. The CDR3 region has the DNA TGTGCCAGCAGCCCTGCTGGGGGGGCGGGAGATACGCAGTATTTT. Its protein is CASSPAGGAGDTQYF.

This clone came up once. The chain recombines TRBV6-6 with TRBJ2-7; D unclear. The CDR3 spans 11 residues. Germline assignment: CDR1 MNHNY and CDR2 SVGAGI (reference sequence). Deletions cut 5 bases from V and 6 bases from J, with 8 bases between. This CDR3 reads CASSPYVEQYF. Written as DNA, the CDR3 is TGTGCCAGCAGTCCCTATGTCGAGCAGTACTTC.

This clone showed up just a few times. V is TRBV18 and J is TRBJ1-4; a possible D gene is TRBD1 (5 bases). Germline V gene data show CDR1 as KGHSH and CDR2 as LQKENI. Trimming cost V 2 bases and J 5 bases, with 15 bases left between them. This CDR3 comprises 16 residues. Here the CDR3 DNA reads TGTGCCAGCTCACCAACGAGCGGCGGGGGAAATGAAAAACTGTTTTTT. Amino acid sequence: CASSPTSGGGNEKLFF.

Concerning this clone itself: Other DNA sequences in this specimen translate into the identical CDR3. The rearrangement links TRBV28 to TRBJ1-1; the D is unclear. The germline V gene has CDR1 MDHEN and CDR2 SYDVKM. V was clipped by 5 bases and J by 1 base, with 14 bases between them. The CDR3 runs to 15 residues. CDR3 in amino acids: CASSPGPLRNTEAFF. In nucleotides, the CDR3 is TGTGCCAGCAGTCCCGGGCCTCTGAGGAACACTGAAGCTTTCTTT.

V is TRBV2 and J is TRBJ1-5; D ambiguous. V lost 1 base to trimming and J lost 6 bases, with 4 bases between them. The germline gives CDR1 SNHLY, CDR2 FYNNEI. This CDR3 is 12 amino acids long. CDR3 coding DNA: TGTGCCAGCAGTGAAGGGGCTCAGCCCCAGCATTTT. Protein: CASSEGAQPQHF. The full variable domain, in which reference TRBV2 and TRBJ1-5 provide the parts outside the CDR3, is EPEVTQTPSHQVTQMGQEVILRCVPISNHLYFYWYRQILGQKVEFLVSFYNNEISEKSEIFDDQFSVERPDGSNFTLKIRSTKLEDSAMYFCASSEGAQPQHFGDGTRLSIL.

The chain recombines TRBV13 with TRBJ2-2; D gene unclear. V dropped 0 bases and J dropped 0 bases, with 11 bases sitting between them. Germline loops: CDR1 PRHDT, CDR2 FYEKMQ (reference sequence). This CDR3 contains 17 residues. The CDR3 reads CASSLGFPGTNTGELFF. CDR3 sequence (DNA): TGTGCCAGCAGCTTAGGCTTCCCAGGAACGAACACCGGGGAGCTGTTTTTT.

The chain carries TRBV7-2 and TRBJ2-7; weak D call: TRBD2 (5 bases). Germline CDR1 and CDR2: SGHTA and FQGNSA. This CDR3 is 17 amino acids long. V was clipped by 1 base and J by 2 bases, with 18 bases between them. The CDR3 bases are TGTGCCAGCAGCTTAGGAGGAAGTAGGAGGATCGCCTACGAGCAGTACTTC. This encodes CASSLGGSRRIAYEQYF.

In its sample, this clone was seen a few times. The chain is built from TRBV28 and TRBJ1-1; 7 bases are shared with TRBD1. CDR1 MDHEN and CDR2 SYDVKM come from the germline V gene. The CDR3 extends over 16 amino acids. J was trimmed by 1 base and V by 4 bases; bases with no gene match: 9. CDR3 nucleotides: TGTGCCAGCAGTTCCGCTACTTGGACAGGGAACACTGAAGCTTTCTTT. The encoded protein is CASSSATWTGNTEAFF.

J is TRBJ2-5 and V is TRBV3-1 (or the pseudogene TRBV3-2), with 9 bases fitting TRBD2. The CDR3 runs 17 residues. Germline V gene lookup returns CDR1 LGHDT and CDR2 YNNKEL (reference sequence). The J segment lost 0 bases and the V segment lost 2 bases, leaving 7 bases of the junction unmatched. DNA of the CDR3: TGTGCCAGCAGCCAACTGTCTAGCGGGATGTACCAAGAGACCCAGTACTTC. This translates into CASSQLSSGMYQETQYF.